This T cell receptor beta chain was identified during a study of blood T cell repertoires in COVID-19. Study information: The study drew acute and convalescent COVID-19 samples from the United States, Italy and Spain. Sources were T cells, B-cell-depleted T cells, or PBMCs; the material itself was cDNA or gDNA.

In the original processing: Amplification from reference gene primers served as the basis for estimated nucleated cell counts. Clones were read by immunoSEQ multiplex PCR, and TCRdb kept only the in-frame ones, dropping some. V and J calls and clone size are copied from that table; D and trimming were computed from the DNA. The sample carries 180,000 or so clones, around 85% recorded once. The CDR3 runs to 12 residues. V was pared by 6 bases and J by 3 bases, with 11 bases between. Germline CDR1 and CDR2: SQVTM and ANQGSEA. J is TRBJ1-1 and V is TRBV29-1; D not resolved. Sequencing used peripheral blood. The sequence came from a man in his sixties with acute or convalescent COVID-19. CDR3 protein: CSVHGIYTEAFF. The CDR3 DNA sequence: TGCAGCGTCCATGGCATCTACACTGAAGCTTTCTTT. The full variable domain, its missing parts supplied by reference TRBV29-1 and TRBJ1-1, is SAVISQKPSRDICQRGTSLTIQCQVDSQVTMMFWYRQQPGQSLTLIATANQGSEATYESGFVIDKFPISRPNLTFSTLTVSNMSPEDSSIYLCSVHGIYTEAFFGQGTRLTVV.